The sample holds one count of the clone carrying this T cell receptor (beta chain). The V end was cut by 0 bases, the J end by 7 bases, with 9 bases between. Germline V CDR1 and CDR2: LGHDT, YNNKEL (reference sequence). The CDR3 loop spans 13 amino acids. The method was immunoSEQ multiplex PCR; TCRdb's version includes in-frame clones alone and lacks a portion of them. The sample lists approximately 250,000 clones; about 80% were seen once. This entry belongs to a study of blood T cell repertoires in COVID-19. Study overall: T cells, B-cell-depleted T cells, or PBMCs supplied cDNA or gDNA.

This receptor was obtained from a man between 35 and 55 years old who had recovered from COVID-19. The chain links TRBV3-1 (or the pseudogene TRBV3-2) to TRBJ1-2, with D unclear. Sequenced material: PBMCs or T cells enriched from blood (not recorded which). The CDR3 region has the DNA TGTGCCAGCAGCCAAGAGAGGGATCGTGGCTACACCTTC. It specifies CASSQERDRGYTF.